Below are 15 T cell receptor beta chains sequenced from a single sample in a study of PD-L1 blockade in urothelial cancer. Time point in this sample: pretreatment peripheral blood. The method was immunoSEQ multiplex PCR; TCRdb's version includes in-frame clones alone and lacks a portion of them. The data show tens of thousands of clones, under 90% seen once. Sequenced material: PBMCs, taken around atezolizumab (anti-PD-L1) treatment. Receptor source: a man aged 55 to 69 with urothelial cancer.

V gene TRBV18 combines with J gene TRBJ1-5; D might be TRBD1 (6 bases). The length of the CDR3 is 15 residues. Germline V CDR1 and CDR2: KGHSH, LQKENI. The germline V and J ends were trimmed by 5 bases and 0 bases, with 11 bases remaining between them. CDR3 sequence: CASSGTPNSNQPQHF. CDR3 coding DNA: TGTGCCAGCTCAGGGACACCCAATAGCAATCAGCCCCAGCATTTT.

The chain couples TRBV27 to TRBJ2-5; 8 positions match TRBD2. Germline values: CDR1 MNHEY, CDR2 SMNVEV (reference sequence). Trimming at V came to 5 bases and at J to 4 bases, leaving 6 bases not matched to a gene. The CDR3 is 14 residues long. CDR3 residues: CASSSRGGRETQYF. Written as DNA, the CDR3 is TGTGCCAGCAGTAGCCGGGGGGGGCGAGAGACCCAGTACTTC.

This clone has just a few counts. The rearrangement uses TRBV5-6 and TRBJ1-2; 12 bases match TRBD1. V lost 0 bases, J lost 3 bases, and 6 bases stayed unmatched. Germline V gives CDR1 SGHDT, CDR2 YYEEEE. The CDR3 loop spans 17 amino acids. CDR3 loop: CASSLGFGTGGDYGYTF. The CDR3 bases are TGTGCCAGCAGCTTGGGATTCGGGACAGGGGGCGACTATGGCTACACCTTC.

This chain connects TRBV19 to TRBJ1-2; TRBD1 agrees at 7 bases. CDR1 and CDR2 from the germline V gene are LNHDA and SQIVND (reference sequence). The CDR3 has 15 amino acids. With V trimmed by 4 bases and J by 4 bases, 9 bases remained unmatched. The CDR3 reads CASSTNRGSGYGYTF. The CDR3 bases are TGTGCCAGTAGTACCAACAGGGGATCTGGCTATGGCTACACCTTC.

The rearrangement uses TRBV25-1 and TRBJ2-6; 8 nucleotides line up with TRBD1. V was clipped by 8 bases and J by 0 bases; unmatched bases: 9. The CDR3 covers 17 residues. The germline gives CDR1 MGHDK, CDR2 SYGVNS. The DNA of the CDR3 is TGTGCCAGCCGCGGACAGGGAGTTCGCTCTGGGGCCAACGTCCTGACTTTC. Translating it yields CASRGQGVRSGANVLTF.

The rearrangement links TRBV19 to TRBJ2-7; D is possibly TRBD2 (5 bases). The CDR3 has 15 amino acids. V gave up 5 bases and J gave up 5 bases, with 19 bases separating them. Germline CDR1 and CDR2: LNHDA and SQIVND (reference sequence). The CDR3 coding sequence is TGTGCCAGTAGTCTTATAAGCGGAAAACCCCACGAGCAGTACTTC. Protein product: CASSLISGKPHEQYF. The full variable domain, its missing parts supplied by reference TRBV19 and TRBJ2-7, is DGGITQSPKYLFRKEGQNVTLSCEQNLNHDAMYWYRQDPGQGLRLIYYSQIVNDFQKGDIAEGYSVSREKKESFPLTVTSAQKNPTAFYLCASSLISGKPHEQYFGPGTRLTVT.

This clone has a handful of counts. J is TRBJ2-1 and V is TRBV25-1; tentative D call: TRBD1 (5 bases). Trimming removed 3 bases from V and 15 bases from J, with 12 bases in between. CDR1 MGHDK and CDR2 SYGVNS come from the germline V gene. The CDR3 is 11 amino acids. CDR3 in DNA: TGTGCCAGCAGTGATGGGGCTATACCGTTCTTC. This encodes CASSDGAIPFF. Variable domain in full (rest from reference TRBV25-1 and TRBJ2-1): EADIYQTPRYLVIGTGKKITLECSQTMGHDKMYWYQQDPGMELHLIHYSYGVNSTEKGDLSSESTVSRIRTEHFPLTLESARPSHTSQYLCASSDGAIPFFGPGTRLTVL.

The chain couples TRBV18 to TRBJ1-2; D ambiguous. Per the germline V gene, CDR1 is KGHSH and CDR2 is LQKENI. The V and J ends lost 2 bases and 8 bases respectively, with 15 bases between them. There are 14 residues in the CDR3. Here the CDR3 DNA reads TGTGCCAGCTCACCATCCGGCCCCATGGAGGGCTACACCTTC. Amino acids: CASSPSGPMEGYTF. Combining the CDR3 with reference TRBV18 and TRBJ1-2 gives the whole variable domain NAGVMQNPRHLVRRRGQEARLRCSPMKGHSHVYWYRQLPEEGLKFMVYLQKENIIDESGMPKERFSAEFPKEGPSILRIQQVVRGDSAAYFCASSPSGPMEGYTFGSGTRLTVV.

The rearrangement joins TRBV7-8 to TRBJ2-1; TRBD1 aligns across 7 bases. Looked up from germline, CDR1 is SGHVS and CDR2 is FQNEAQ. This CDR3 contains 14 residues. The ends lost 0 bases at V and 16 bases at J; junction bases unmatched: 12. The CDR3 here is CASSLALGDSRNFF. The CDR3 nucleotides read TGTGCCAGCAGCTTAGCGCTCGGGGACAGTCGAAATTTCTTC.

CDR3 sequence reads: CASSESRDRGNTIYF. Here the CDR3 DNA reads TGTGCCAGCAGCGAAAGCCGGGACAGAGGAAACACCATATATTTT. The chain joins TRBV21-1 to TRBJ1-3; TRBD1 is the table's D call, not checked against the DNA. TRBV21-1 is a pseudogene. There are 15 residues in the CDR3.

The CDR3 nucleotides are TGTGCCAGCAGGACGACAGGGAGTCAAGAGACCCAGTACTTC. Amino acids: CASRTTGSQETQYF. The rearrangement links TRBV7-2 to TRBJ2-5, with 7 bases identical to TRBD1. J lost 2 bases, V lost 6 bases, and 6 bases had no gene match. The CDR3 contains 14 residues. The germline V gene encodes CDR1 SGHTA and CDR2 FQGNSA.

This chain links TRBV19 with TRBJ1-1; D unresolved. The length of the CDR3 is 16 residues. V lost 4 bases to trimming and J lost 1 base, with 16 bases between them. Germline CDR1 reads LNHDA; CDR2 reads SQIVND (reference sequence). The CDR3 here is CASSTQTGGQNTEAFF. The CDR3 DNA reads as TGTGCCAGTAGTACTCAAACTGGCGGGCAGAACACTGAAGCTTTCTTT.

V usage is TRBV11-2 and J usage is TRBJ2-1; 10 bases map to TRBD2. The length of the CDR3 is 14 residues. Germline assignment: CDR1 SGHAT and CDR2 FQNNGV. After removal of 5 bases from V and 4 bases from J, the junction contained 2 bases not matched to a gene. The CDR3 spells CASSRLAGYNEQFF. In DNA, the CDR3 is TGTGCCAGCAGCCGACTAGCGGGTTACAATGAGCAGTTCTTC.

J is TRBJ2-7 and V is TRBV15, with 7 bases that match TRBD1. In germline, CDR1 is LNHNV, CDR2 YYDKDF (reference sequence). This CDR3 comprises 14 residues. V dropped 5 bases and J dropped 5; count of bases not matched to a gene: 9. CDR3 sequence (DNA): TGTGCCACCAGCGGTATAGGGGGCAAGGACGAGCAGTACTTC. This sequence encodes CATSGIGGKDEQYF.

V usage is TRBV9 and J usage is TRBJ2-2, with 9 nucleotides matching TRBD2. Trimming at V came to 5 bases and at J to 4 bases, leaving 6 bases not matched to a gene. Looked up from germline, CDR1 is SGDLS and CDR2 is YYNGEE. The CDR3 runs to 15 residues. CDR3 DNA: TGTGCCAGCAGTATAGCGGGAGTAGTCACCGGGGAGCTGTTTTTT. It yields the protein CASSIAGVVTGELFF.